These 23 T cell receptor beta chains were sequenced from one sample in a study of blood T cell repertoires in COVID-19. Some clones are missing from TCRdb's copy, which holds only in-frame ones; the method was immunoSEQ multiplex PCR. This table has around 200,000 clones, approximately 80% appearing once. The sample consisted of peripheral blood. The receptors derive from a woman aged 35 to 49 with COVID-19, enrolled during active disease.

This chain connects TRBV7-9 to TRBJ2-2; 11 nucleotides line up with TRBD2. The CDR3 length is 17 residues. Germline CDR1 is SEHNR and CDR2 is FQNEAQ (reference sequence). Trimming at V came to 10 bases and at J to 5 bases, leaving 15 bases not matched to a gene. In DNA form, the CDR3 reads TGTGCCACCGAGCCACTAGCGGGAGTGCGTAGGACCGGGGAGCTGTTTTTT. It translates to CATEPLAGVRRTGELFF.

This chain links TRBV18 with TRBJ2-4; TRBD2 might be the D (5 bases). Germline V gene data show CDR1 as KGHSH and CDR2 as LQKENI. Trimming removed 2 bases from V and 7 bases from J, with 15 bases in between. The CDR3 extends over 15 amino acids. The CDR3 reads CASSPKPTLGNIQYF. For the CDR3, the DNA is TGTGCCAGCTCACCAAAACCTACACTAGGGAACATTCAGTACTTC.

The V call is TRBV28, the J call TRBJ1-2, with 8 bases fitting TRBD1. The CDR3 is 14 amino acids. Trimming at V came to 7 bases and at J to 4 bases, leaving 8 bases not matched to a gene. Germline V lookup: CDR1 MDHEN, CDR2 SYDVKM. The CDR3 protein is CASTLPTGGYGYTF. The CDR3 region has the DNA TGTGCCAGCACCCTACCAACAGGGGGCTATGGCTACACCTTC.

CDR3 sequence (DNA): TGTGCCAGCTCTTCCGACGGGCTCCTCGGCGGGGAGCAGTACTTC. It yields the protein CASSSDGLLGGEQYF. The chain uses TRBV18 and TRBJ2-7; a weak D match, TRBD2 (5 bases). The germline V and J ends were trimmed by 6 bases and 7 bases, with 22 bases remaining between them. The CDR3 runs to 15 residues. Germline V gene data show CDR1 as KGHSH and CDR2 as LQKENI.

The chain carries TRBV13 and TRBJ2-6; the D gene is possibly TRBD1 (6 bases). The CDR3 length is 15 residues. Germline CDR1 and CDR2: PRHDT and FYEKMQ (reference sequence). Trimming cost V 8 bases and J 2 bases, with 13 bases left between them. This chain's CDR3 is CASRDRNPGANVLTF. The DNA of the CDR3 is TGTGCCAGCCGCGACAGGAACCCTGGGGCCAACGTCCTGACTTTC.

The chain joins TRBV11-3 to TRBJ2-1; D not resolved. CDR1 and CDR2 (germline): SGHNT, YENEEA. The CDR3 loop spans 15 amino acids. Trimming removed 4 bases at V and 4 bases at J, with 14 bases between. The CDR3 sequence is CASSSTGSLYNEQFF. The CDR3 DNA follows: TGTGCCAGCAGCTCCACCGGGTCGCTATACAATGAGCAGTTCTTC.

J is TRBJ2-1 and V is TRBV6-4; D gene uncertain. CDR3 length: 14 amino acids. Trimming pared 5 bases from V and 3 bases from J, leaving 11 bases between. Germline V gene lookup returns CDR1 MRHNA and CDR2 SNTAGT. The CDR3 bases are TGTGCCAGCAGTTCCCAGACAAGCTACAATGAGCAGTTCTTC. This codes for CASSSQTSYNEQFF.

In its sample, this clone was seen once. The J gene is TRBJ2-2, the V gene TRBV7-9; D gene uncertain. This CDR3 has 16 amino acids. V lost 1 base and J 4 bases, leaving 13 bases between the germline ends. Germline V gives CDR1 SEHNR, CDR2 FQNEAQ (reference sequence). The CDR3 DNA is TGTGCCAGCAGCTTAGTTTTTCTTCAGTCCACCGGGGAGCTGTTTTTT. Protein sequence: CASSLVFLQSTGELFF.

The chain joins TRBV19 to TRBJ1-1; D remains ambiguous. Trimming shortened V by 3 bases and J by 2 bases, and 13 bases separated the two germline ends. This CDR3 has 15 amino acids. The germline CDR1 and CDR2 sequences are LNHDA and SQIVND (reference sequence). The chain's CDR3 is CASSISPGSNTEAFF. CDR3 in DNA: TGTGCCAGTAGTATCTCCCCCGGGAGCAACACTGAAGCTTTCTTT.

CDR3: CASSPLELHAIGDRVLHF. DNA for the CDR3: TGTGCCAGCAGTCCCCTTGAGCTACACGCTATCGGCGACCGGGTCCTCCACTTT. The genes are TRBV6-6 and TRBJ1-6; no firm D call. V lost 5 bases and J lost 15, with 32 bases in between. In germline, CDR1 is MNHNY, CDR2 SVGAGI (reference sequence). CDR3 size: 18 residues.

In this sample, this clone turned up a few times. V gene TRBV2 combines with J gene TRBJ2-7; no definite D call. CDR3 size: 11 residues. The V gene's germline CDR1 is SNHLY and CDR2 FYNNEI. Deletions cut 7 bases from V and 0 bases from J, with 4 bases between. CDR3 residues: CASIVSYEQYF. As DNA, the CDR3 is TGTGCCAGCATCGTCTCCTACGAGCAGTACTTC.

This clone has only a few counts. J is TRBJ1-2 and V is TRBV27; the D gene is possibly TRBD1 (6 bases). The CDR3 is 14 amino acids. Germline CDR1 and CDR2: MNHEY and SMNVEV (reference sequence). With 7 bases removed from V and 1 base from J, the gap between germline ends came to 13 bases. The chain's CDR3 is CASKGQGFNYGYTF. CDR3 coding DNA: TGTGCCAGCAAGGGACAAGGCTTTAACTATGGCTACACCTTC.

The chain recombines TRBV28 with TRBJ1-2, with 7 bases lining up with TRBD1. CDR3 length equals 15 residues. Germline trimming cut 6 bases from V and 2 bases from J; bases unmatched to any gene: 9. Per the germline V gene, CDR1 is MDHEN and CDR2 is SYDVKM. The CDR3: CASRPTGLGNYGYTF. The DNA of the CDR3 is TGTGCCAGCAGACCGACAGGGTTGGGGAACTATGGCTACACCTTC.

The chain uses TRBV3-1 (or the pseudogene TRBV3-2) and TRBJ2-5, with D uncertain. Trimming removed 1 base from V and 5 bases from J, with 11 bases in between. Per the germline V gene, CDR1 is LGHDT and CDR2 is YNNKEL (reference sequence). The CDR3 runs to 14 residues. CDR3 nucleotide sequence: TGTGCCAGCAGCCAAGTTAGGAGCCCGGAGACCCAGTACTTC. Residues: CASSQVRSPETQYF.

This chain connects TRBV18 to TRBJ2-2; TRBD2 aligns across 9 bases. The germline V gene encodes CDR1 KGHSH and CDR2 LQKENI. The CDR3 has 15 residues. V lost 4 bases to trimming and J lost 3 bases; unmatched junction nucleotides: 3. In nucleotides, the CDR3 is TGTGCCAGCTCACTGTCTAGCGGGGACACCGGGGAGCTGTTTTTT. Its protein product is CASSLSSGDTGELFF.

The CDR3 reads CASSVPGTSGGTYEQYF. CDR3 in DNA: TGTGCCAGCAGTGTGCCAGGGACTAGCGGGGGTACCTACGAGCAGTACTTC. The genes are TRBV6-1 and TRBJ2-7, with 14 nucleotides matching TRBD2. The CDR3 runs 17 residues. Germline CDR1 and CDR2: MNHNS and SASEGT. Trimming cost V 4 bases and J 2 bases; bases outside gene matches: 7.

The chain recombines TRBV5-4 with TRBJ2-3; 7 nucleotides align to TRBD2. With V trimmed by 4 bases and J by 5 bases, 7 bases remained unmatched. The CDR3 totals 14 residues. Germline lookup yields CDR1 SGHNT and CDR2 YYREEE (reference sequence). The CDR3 spells CASSRAGAEDTQYF. CDR3 bases: TGTGCCAGCAGCCGGGCGGGAGCGGAAGATACGCAGTATTTT.

The chain carries TRBV24-1 and TRBJ2-7; 8 nucleotides line up with TRBD1. Per germline, CDR1 KGHDR and CDR2 SFDVKD. The junction had 4 bases not matched to a gene; V was cut back by 3 bases and J by 4 bases. The CDR3 has 14 residues. The CDR3 here is CATSDNRGFYEQYF. In DNA form, the CDR3 reads TGTGCCACCAGTGATAACAGGGGGTTTTACGAGCAGTACTTC.

This clone has only one observation. CDR3 in amino acids: CASSLSLQDRDYNEQFF. For the CDR3, the DNA is TGTGCCAGCAGTTTATCCCTGCAGGACAGGGACTACAATGAGCAGTTCTTC. The V call is TRBV28, the J call TRBJ2-1, with 8 bases identical to TRBD1. The ends lost 1 base at V and 3 bases at J; junction bases unmatched: 8. This CDR3 is built from 17 residues. Germline values: CDR1 MDHEN, CDR2 SYDVKM.

Regarding this clone: The junction and the germline gene differ at one end; a read error may be behind it. This rearrangement joins TRBV28 to TRBJ1-1, with 7 nucleotides matching TRBD1. This CDR3 is built from 12 residues. Germline V gene sequence: CDR1 MDHEN, CDR2 SYDVKM. The CDR3 spells CASSSGFRDSPF. CDR3 nucleotides: TGTGCCAGCAGTTCGGGATTCCGGGACAGTCCTTTT.

The chain has TRBV5-6 and TRBJ1-2; TRBD1 matches at 8 bases. From germline, CDR1 is SGHDT and CDR2 YYEEEE. J lost 2 bases, V lost 5 bases, and 8 bases had no gene match. This CDR3 comprises 15 residues. The chain's CDR3 is CASRTDRERNYGYTF. The CDR3 nucleotides are TGTGCCAGCAGAACGGACAGGGAACGAAACTATGGCTACACCTTC.

This clone was detected only a few times. V and J are TRBV27 and TRBJ2-7; maybe TRBD2 (6 bases). V was cut by 5 bases and J by 4 bases, with 9 bases left in between. Germline V gives CDR1 MNHEY, CDR2 SMNVEV (reference sequence). This CDR3 contains 12 residues. The CDR3 nucleotides are TGTGCCAGCAGTCATGGGGGGTACGAGCAGTACTTC. Its protein is CASSHGGYEQYF.

The CDR3 protein is CASSPLNYGYTF. The CDR3, as DNA: TGTGCCAGCAGCCCCTTAAACTATGGCTACACCTTC. This chain connects TRBV7-8 to TRBJ1-2; D is undetermined. The V end was cut by 5 bases, the J end by 2 bases, with 6 bases between. Per the germline V gene, CDR1 is SGHVS and CDR2 is FQNEAQ. This CDR3 contains 12 residues.